The 22 T cell receptor beta chains reported below all come from one sample, sequenced in a study of CD8+CD57+ T cells in acquired aplastic anemia. Genomic DNA provided the template from which TCR beta VDJ and CDR3 profiles were obtained. TCRdb reanalysed the reads using MiXCR and keeps one entry per CDR3 protein. The sample shows 400,000 to 450,000 distinct CDR3 sequences, just under 70% of them seen only once. The sample was sorted CD4+, CD8+, or CD8+CD57+ T cells (not recorded which) from PBMCs. The receptors stem from a human donor in good health, serving as a control.

The chain is built from TRBV20-1 and TRBJ1-4; possibly TRBD1 for D (6 bases). This CDR3 comprises 14 residues. CDR1 and CDR2 (germline): DFQATT, SNEGSKA (reference sequence). V lost 0 bases, J lost 9 bases, and 14 bases lay in between. The CDR3 sequence is CSAREQQGGQKLFF. In DNA, the CDR3 is TGCAGTGCTAGAGAGCAACAGGGCGGTCAAAAACTGTTTTTT.

The chain recombines TRBV12-3 or TRBV12-4 with TRBJ2-2; 9 bases are a match to TRBD1. V lost 4 bases and J lost 2; bases outside the gene matches: 2. The CDR3 runs 15 residues. CDR3 residues: CASSYRGLNTGELFF. The CDR3 region has the DNA TGTGCCAGCAGTTACAGGGGGCTTAACACCGGGGAGCTGTTTTTT.

This clonotype was counted at least ten times. The genes are TRBV6-4 and TRBJ2-3, with 9 bases that match TRBD2. Germline assignment: CDR1 MRHNA and CDR2 SNTAGT. CDR3 length: 16 residues. V lost 2 bases to trimming and J lost 4 bases; unmatched junction nucleotides: 7. The chain's CDR3 is CASSDRAGLAADTQYF. In DNA form, the CDR3 reads TGTGCCAGCAGTGACAGAGCGGGACTAGCCGCAGATACGCAGTATTTT.

This chain uses TRBV5-1 with TRBJ2-7; D may be TRBD1 or TRBD2 (5 bases each). The CDR3 is made up of 13 amino acids. V was pared by 3 bases and J by 6 bases, with 13 bases between. CDR1 SGHRS and CDR2 YFSETQ come from the germline V gene. The CDR3 loop reads CASSWSQGPEQYF. DNA for the CDR3: TGCGCCAGCAGCTGGAGCCAGGGACCCGAGCAGTACTTC. Combining the CDR3 with reference TRBV5-1 and TRBJ2-7 gives the whole variable domain KAGVTQTPRYLIKTRGQQVTLSCSPISGHRSVSWYQQTPGQGLQFLFEYFSETQRNKGNFPGRFSGRQFSNSRSEMNVSTLELGDSALYLCASSWSQGPEQYFGPGTRLTVT.

The chain employs TRBV19 and TRBJ2-7; tentatively, D is TRBD1 or TRBD2 (5 bases each). CDR1 and CDR2 (germline): LNHDA, SQIVND (reference sequence). The length of the CDR3 is 14 residues. Here the CDR3 DNA reads TGTAGTAGTAGCGCCGGGGCGGCGGTCTACGAGCAGTACTTC. It codes for CSSSAGAAVYEQYF.

At least ten counts were recorded for this clonotype. One end of the junction varies from germline; a read error may be responsible. The rearrangement uses TRBV20-1 and TRBJ1-2; D unresolved. Germline V gene lookup returns CDR1 DFQATT and CDR2 SNEGSKA (reference sequence). The CDR3 extends over 14 amino acids. CDR3 coding DNA: TGCAGTGCTAAGAGGACCGCGTCTAACCATGGCTACACCTTC. It yields the protein CSAKRTASNHGYTF.

This clonotype was counted a single time. At one end the junction does not follow the germline gene, possibly because of a read error. CDR3 nucleotide sequence: TGTGCTAGCAGCTTAACGCAGGCAGCTGAGCAGTTCTTC. Residues: CASSLTQAAEQFF. The chain couples TRBV7-3 to TRBJ2-1, with D uncertain. This CDR3 has 13 residues. Germline V lookup: CDR1 SGHTA, CDR2 FQGTGA.

The CDR3, as DNA: TGTGCCAGCGGTCGGGGTCTCTATGGCTACACCTTC. Amino acids: CASGRGLYGYTF. This sequence joins TRBV2 and TRBJ1-2; D remains unclear. V lost 8 bases and J 4 bases, leaving 11 bases between the germline ends. The germline CDR1 and CDR2 sequences are SNHLY and FYNNEI. The CDR3 consists of 12 residues.

The CDR3 sequence: CSVDTGGSNQPQHF. In nucleotides, the CDR3 is TGCAGCGTTGACACAGGGGGTAGCAATCAGCCCCAGCATTTT. V and J are TRBV29-1 and TRBJ1-5, with 8 bases lining up with TRBD1. CDR1 is SQVTM, CDR2 ANQGSEA, per germline. The CDR3 is 14 residues long. J gave up 0 bases and V 3 bases, and 1 base lay outside the gene matches.

V usage is TRBV9 and J usage is TRBJ1-4; D gene uncertain. With 4 bases removed from V and 10 bases from J, the gap between germline ends came to 26 bases. Germline assignment: CDR1 SGDLS and CDR2 YYNGEE. The CDR3 is 17 amino acids. CDR3 in DNA: TGTGCCAGCAGCTCCATTTCAACCGGGCTGGACTGCGTAAAACTGTTTTTT. This gives the protein CASSSISTGLDCVKLFF. Full variable domain (rest looked up from reference TRBV9 and TRBJ1-4): DSGVTQTPKHLITATGQRVTLRCSPRSGDLSVYWYQQSLDQGLQFLIQYYNGEERAKGNILERFSAQQFPDLHSELNLSSLELGDSALYFCASSSISTGLDCVKLFFGSGTQLSVL.

The chain links TRBV6-1 to TRBJ2-1, with TRBD1 as a possible D gene (8 bases). There are 13 residues in the CDR3. Germline-derived CDR1 and CDR2 are MNHNS and SASEGT. The V gene lost 3 bases and the J gene lost 10 bases, with 13 bases spanning the gap. The CDR3 DNA is TGTGCCAGCAGTGAGGACAGGGAGGGGGAGCAGTTCTTC. It codes for CASSEDREGEQFF.

Details on this clonotype: No DNA is shown, since the ends of the CDR3 on it are uncertain; the CDR3 is the one TCRdb lists. The chain has TRBV9 and TRBJ1-2. The CDR3 numbers 15 amino acids, ends counted. The germline V gene encodes CDR1 SGDLS and CDR2 YYNGEE. The CDR3 reads CASSEPRYEQYFGTF.

Details on this clonotype: The junction differs from germline at one of its ends, possibly a read error. V usage is TRBV15 and J usage is TRBJ2-7; 7 bases align to TRBD1. The CDR3 contains 14 residues. Germline V gene sequence: CDR1 LNHNV, CDR2 YYDKDF (reference sequence). CDR3 protein: CATSRVGTDYEQCF. CDR3 nucleotides: TGTGCCACCAGCAGAGTAGGGACAGACTACGAGCAGTGCTTC.

This clonotype was observed a single time. The CDR3 spells CASSLETADYCDTQYF. The CDR3 region has the DNA TGTGCCAGCAGCTTAGAGACAGCGGACTATTGCGACACCCAGTATTTT. V and J are TRBV7-2 and TRBJ2-3; the D gene is possibly TRBD2 (6 bases). The V end was cut by 1 base, the J end by 12 bases, with 23 bases between. Germline CDR1 is SGHTA and CDR2 is FQGNSA. The CDR3 has 16 residues. Looking up the rest from reference TRBV7-2 and TRBJ2-3 gives the full variable domain: GAGVSQSPSNKVTEKGKDVELRCDPISGHTALYWYRQSLGQGLEFLIYFQGNSAPDKSGLPSDRFSAERTGGSVSTLTIQRTQQEDSAVYLCASSLETADYCDTQYFGPGTRLTVL.

The chain links TRBV9 to TRBJ2-1, with 9 positions matching TRBD2. The junction had 2 bases not matched to a gene; V was cut back by 0 bases and J by 4 bases. The germline gives CDR1 SGDLS, CDR2 YYNGEE. The CDR3 covers 15 residues. This CDR3 is CASSVGSGGYNEQFF. In DNA, the CDR3 is TGTGCCAGCAGCGTAGGCAGCGGGGGGTACAATGAGCAGTTCTTC. Variable domain in full (rest from reference TRBV9 and TRBJ2-1): DSGVTQTPKHLITATGQRVTLRCSPRSGDLSVYWYQQSLDQGLQFLIQYYNGEERAKGNILERFSAQQFPDLHSELNLSSLELGDSALYFCASSVGSGGYNEQFFGPGTRLTVL.

The chain joins TRBV25-1 to TRBJ2-1, with TRBD1 as a possible D gene (6 bases). This CDR3 contains 16 residues. Germline loops: CDR1 MGHDK, CDR2 SYGVNS. V was shortened by 3 bases and J by 2 bases, with 14 bases between the two germline ends. DNA of the CDR3: TGTGCCAGCAGTGATGGTTGGGGGCGCACCTACAATGAGCAGTTCTTC. The encoded protein is CASSDGWGRTYNEQFF.

This chain connects TRBV7-3 to TRBJ2-4; the match to TRBD1 covers 11 bases. CDR1 and CDR2 (germline): SGHTA, FQGTGA. The junction had 5 bases not matched to a gene; V was cut back by 2 bases and J by 5 bases. The CDR3 is made up of 16 amino acids. The CDR3 protein is CASSLPVGQGENIQYF. CDR3 coding DNA: TGTGCCAGCAGCTTACCCGTGGGACAGGGGGAAAACATTCAGTACTTC.

A word on this clonotype: One junction end does not reproduce the germline sequence, and a read error may be involved. The gene calls are TRBV9 and TRBJ2-7, with 8 bases identical to TRBD2. CDR1 and CDR2 (germline): SGDLS, YYNGEE. The CDR3 has 13 residues. The CDR3 protein is CASSAGGLGYEQF. The DNA of the CDR3 is TGTGCCAGCAGCGCGGGGGGACTAGGCTACGAGCAGTTC. Filled out from reference TRBV9 and TRBJ2-7, the complete variable domain reads DSGVTQTPKHLITATGQRVTLRCSPRSGDLSVYWYQQSLDQGLQFLIQYYNGEERAKGNILERFSAQQFPDLHSELNLSSLELGDSALYFCASSAGGLGYEQFGPGTRLTVT.

This chain uses TRBV7-9 with TRBJ1-5, with D uncertain. The V and J ends lost 5 bases and 2 bases respectively, with 16 bases between them. Germline CDR1 and CDR2: SEHNR and FQNEAQ (reference sequence). The CDR3 consists of 16 residues. CDR3 region: CASSTWVGRGNQPQHF. Written as DNA, the CDR3 is TGTGCCAGCAGCACGTGGGTAGGGCGAGGCAATCAGCCCCAGCATTTT.

The rearrangement joins TRBV15 to TRBJ1-6, with 7 bases fitting TRBD1. Germline trimming cut 2 bases from V and 9 bases from J; bases unmatched to any gene: 1. CDR1 LNHNV and CDR2 YYDKDF come from the germline V gene (reference sequence). The CDR3 is 13 amino acids. This chain's CDR3 is CATSRTGVSPLHF. DNA of the CDR3: TGTGCCACCAGCAGAACAGGGGTTTCACCCCTCCACTTT.

Only a few counts were recorded for this clonotype. The junction shows a germline mismatch at one end, possibly a read error. The chain carries TRBV5-1 and TRBJ1-2; no reliable D call. This CDR3 region has 14 residues. CDR1 is SGHRS, CDR2 YFSETQ, per germline. CDR3 DNA: TGTGCCAGCAGCCAGACGAATAGTTGGGCTGGCTACACCTTC. This encodes CASSQTNSWAGYTF.

This chain links TRBV7-2 with TRBJ2-3, with 10 bases matching TRBD1. There are 16 residues in the CDR3. Germline V gene data show CDR1 as SGHTA and CDR2 as FQGNSA. The ends lost 4 bases at V and 7 bases at J; junction bases unmatched: 11. The CDR3 bases are TGTGCCAGCAGCTGGGCGGGACAGGGGAGGGGAAATACGCAGTATTTT. Residues: CASSWAGQGRGNTQYF.